Sequencing of this TCR beta chain was carried out in a study of spatial heterogeneity in lung cancer. Study details: Each unique TCR and UMI combination was seen more than ten times on average in raw reads. General observations from the study: Tumor mutation count correlated with how many alpha and beta TCRs expanded intratumorally.

A distinct unique molecular identifier was carried by each TCR cDNA molecule. TCRdb independently ran MiXCR on the 5' RACE reads; one entry per CDR3 protein. The sample lists under 20,000 distinct CDR3 sequences; 4.5% to 7% were seen once. The germline V gene has CDR1 MNHEY and CDR2 SVGEGT. V trimming: 2 bases; J trimming: 1 base; junction bases outside the gene matches: 4. The CDR3 covers 16 residues. This clonotype was observed a handful of times. As yet, its antigen is unknown. Time point denoted: sample taken at primary tumor resection. Sequencing of whole RNA from tumor, nontumor lung or frozen PBMC involved no sorting.

The chain uses TRBV6-2 or TRBV6-3 and TRBJ1-1; 10 bases are shared with TRBD1. The TCR comes from a female donor with early-stage non-small cell lung cancer. This specimen was lung tumor tissue, taken at surgery. CDR3 sequence: CASSYPWDRGNTEAFF. DNA of the CDR3: TGTGCCAGCAGTTACCCCTGGGACAGGGGGAACACTGAAGCTTTCTTT.